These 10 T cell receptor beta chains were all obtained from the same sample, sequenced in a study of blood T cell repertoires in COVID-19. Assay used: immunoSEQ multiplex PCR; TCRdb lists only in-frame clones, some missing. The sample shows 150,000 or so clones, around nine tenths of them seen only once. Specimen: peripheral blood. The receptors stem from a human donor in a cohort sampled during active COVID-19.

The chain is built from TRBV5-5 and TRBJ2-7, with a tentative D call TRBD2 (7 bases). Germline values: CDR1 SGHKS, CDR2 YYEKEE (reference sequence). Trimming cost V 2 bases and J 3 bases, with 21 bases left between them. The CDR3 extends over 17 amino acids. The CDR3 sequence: CASSLKTDRAGYYEQYF. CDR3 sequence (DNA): TGTGCCAGCAGCTTAAAAACGGACAGAGCGGGATACTACGAGCAGTACTTC.

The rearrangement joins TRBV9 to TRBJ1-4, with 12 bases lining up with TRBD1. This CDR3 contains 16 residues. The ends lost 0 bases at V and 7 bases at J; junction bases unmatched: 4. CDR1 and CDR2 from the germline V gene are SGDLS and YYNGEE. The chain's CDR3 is CASSVGDRGQGEKLFF. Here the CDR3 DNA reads TGTGCCAGCAGCGTAGGGGACAGGGGGCAGGGTGAAAAACTGTTTTTT.

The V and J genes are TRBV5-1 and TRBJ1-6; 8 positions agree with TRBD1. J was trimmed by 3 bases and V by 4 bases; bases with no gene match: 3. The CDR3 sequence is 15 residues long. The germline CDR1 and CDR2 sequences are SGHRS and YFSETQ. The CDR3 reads CASSMDRVYNSPLHF. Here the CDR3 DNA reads TGCGCCAGCAGCATGGACAGGGTCTATAATTCACCCCTCCACTTT.

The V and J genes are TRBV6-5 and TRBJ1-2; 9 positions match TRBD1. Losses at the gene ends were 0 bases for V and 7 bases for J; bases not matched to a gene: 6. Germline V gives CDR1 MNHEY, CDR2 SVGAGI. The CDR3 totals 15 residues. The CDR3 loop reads CASSYSGTGSAGYTF. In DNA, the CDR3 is TGTGCCAGCAGTTACTCGGGGACAGGGTCGGCTGGCTACACCTTC.

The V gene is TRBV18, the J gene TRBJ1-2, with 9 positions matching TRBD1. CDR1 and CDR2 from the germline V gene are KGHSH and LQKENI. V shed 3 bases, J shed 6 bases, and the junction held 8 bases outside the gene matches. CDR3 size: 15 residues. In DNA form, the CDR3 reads TGTGCCAGCTCACCGAAACAGGGGGCTCCACATGGCTACACCTTC. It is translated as CASSPKQGAPHGYTF.

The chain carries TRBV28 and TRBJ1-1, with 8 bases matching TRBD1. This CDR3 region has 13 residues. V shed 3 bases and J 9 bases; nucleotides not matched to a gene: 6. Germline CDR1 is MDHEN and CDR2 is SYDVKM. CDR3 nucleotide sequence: TGTGCCAGCAGTTTTGGACAGGGCATCCAAGCTTTCTTT. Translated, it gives CASSFGQGIQAFF.

The CDR3 sequence is CASSVGLAGDANTGELFF. The DNA of the CDR3 is TGTGCCAGCAGCGTAGGACTAGCGGGAGATGCGAACACCGGGGAGCTGTTTTTT. This rearrangement joins TRBV9 to TRBJ2-2; 12 positions match TRBD2. The CDR3 consists of 18 residues. Germline values: CDR1 SGDLS, CDR2 YYNGEE. V lost 0 bases to trimming and J lost 0 bases; unmatched junction nucleotides: 3.

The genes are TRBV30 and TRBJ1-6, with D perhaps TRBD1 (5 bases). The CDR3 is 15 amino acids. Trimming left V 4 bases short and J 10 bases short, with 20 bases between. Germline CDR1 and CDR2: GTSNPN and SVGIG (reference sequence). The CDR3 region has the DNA TGTGCCTGGAAATTGCAGGGAGGGGATAGCTCACCCCTCCACTTT. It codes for CAWKLQGGDSSPLHF.

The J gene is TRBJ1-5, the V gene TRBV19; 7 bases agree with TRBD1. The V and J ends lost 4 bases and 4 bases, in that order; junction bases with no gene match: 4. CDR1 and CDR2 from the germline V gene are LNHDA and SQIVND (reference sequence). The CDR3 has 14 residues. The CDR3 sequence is CASSRPGGNQPQHF. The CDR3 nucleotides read TGTGCCAGTAGTAGGCCAGGGGGGAATCAGCCCCAGCATTTT.

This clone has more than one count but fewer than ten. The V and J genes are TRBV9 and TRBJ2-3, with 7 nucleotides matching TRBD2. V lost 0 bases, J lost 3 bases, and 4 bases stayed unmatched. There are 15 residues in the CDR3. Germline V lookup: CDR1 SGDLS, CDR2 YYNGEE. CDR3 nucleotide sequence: TGTGCCAGCAGCGTAGCCTGGGGAGGGACAGATACGCAGTATTTT. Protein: CASSVAWGGTDTQYF.